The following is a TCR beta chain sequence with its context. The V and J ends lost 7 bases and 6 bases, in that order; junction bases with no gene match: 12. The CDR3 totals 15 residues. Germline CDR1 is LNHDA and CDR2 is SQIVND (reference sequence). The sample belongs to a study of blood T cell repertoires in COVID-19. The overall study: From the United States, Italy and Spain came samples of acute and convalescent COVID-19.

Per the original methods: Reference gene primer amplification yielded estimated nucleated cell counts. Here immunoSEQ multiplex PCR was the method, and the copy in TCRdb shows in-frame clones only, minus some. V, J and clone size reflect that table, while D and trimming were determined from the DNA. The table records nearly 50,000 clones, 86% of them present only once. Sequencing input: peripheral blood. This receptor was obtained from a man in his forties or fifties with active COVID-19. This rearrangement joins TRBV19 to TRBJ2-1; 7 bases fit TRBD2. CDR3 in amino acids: CASTALWEGTNEQFF. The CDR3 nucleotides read TGTGCCAGTACGGCCTTATGGGAGGGAACCAATGAGCAGTTCTTC.